These 25 T cell receptor beta chains were sequenced from one sample in a study of OX40 agonist ivuxolimab in advanced cancers. Generated by immunoSEQ multiplex PCR, the TCRdb table keeps only in-frame clones and is missing some. Of about 61,000 clones in the sample, about 88% are singletons; the top ten hold approximately 1.1%. The sequencing here drew on CD4+ or CD8+ T cells sorted from blood, taken in a trial of the OX40 agonist ivuxolimab. Receptors originate from an adult with an advanced solid tumor such as melanoma, head and neck, liver or kidney cancer.

The V and J genes are TRBV5-4 and TRBJ1-3; perhaps TRBD1 as D (5 bases). CDR3 length equals 15 residues. Germline lookup yields CDR1 SGHNT and CDR2 YYREEE (reference sequence). Trimming stripped 0 bases from V and 0 bases from J, with 7 bases between. Written as DNA, the CDR3 is TGTGCCAGCAGCTTGGAGGGGCACTCTGGAAACACCATATATTTT. It codes for CASSLEGHSGNTIYF.

The V call is TRBV7-4, the J call TRBJ1-2, with D maybe TRBD1 (5 bases). CDR1 and CDR2 from the germline V gene are SGHVT and SQSDAQ. Deletions cut 5 bases from V and 8 bases from J, with 24 bases between. This CDR3 has 16 residues. The CDR3 reads CASSPGERRAGKGYTF. The CDR3 DNA sequence: TGTGCCAGCAGCCCGGGGGAAAGAAGGGCTGGCAAGGGCTACACCTTC.

The rearrangement uses TRBV19 and TRBJ2-5, with D perhaps matching TRBD1 or TRBD2 (6 bases each). Germline values: CDR1 LNHDA, CDR2 SQIVND (reference sequence). The CDR3 is 14 amino acids. V dropped 4 bases and J dropped 5 bases, with 14 bases sitting between them. The CDR3 DNA sequence: TGTGCCAGTAGTAGGCAGCGAGGGGGGGAGACCCAGTACTTC. Translated: CASSRQRGGETQYF. The whole variable domain, remainder taken from reference TRBV19 and TRBJ2-5, is DGGITQSPKYLFRKEGQNVTLSCEQNLNHDAMYWYRQDPGQGLRLIYYSQIVNDFQKGDIAEGYSVSREKKESFPLTVTSAQKNPTAFYLCASSRQRGGETQYFGPGTRLLVL.

The V call is TRBV29-1, the J call TRBJ2-7, with D unclear. The V end was cut by 2 bases, the J end by 6 bases, with 17 bases between. The CDR3 loop spans 14 amino acids. Germline loops: CDR1 SQVTM, CDR2 ANQGSEA. This CDR3 reads CSVENPSSVSEQYF. CDR3 sequence (DNA): TGCAGCGTTGAAAATCCCTCGAGTGTCTCCGAGCAGTACTTC.

In its sample, this clone was seen a few times. The CDR3 DNA reads as TGTGCCAGTAGGGGCGGGAACCAAGAGACCCAGTACTTC. Amino acid sequence: CASRGGNQETQYF. This chain joins TRBV19 and TRBJ2-5; possible D gene TRBD2, 6 bases. CDR3 size: 13 residues. Trimming removed 6 bases from V and 0 bases from J, with 8 bases in between. Germline V gene lookup returns CDR1 LNHDA and CDR2 SQIVND (reference sequence).

The V call is TRBV18, the J call TRBJ1-2; D is unresolved. The germline V gene has CDR1 KGHSH and CDR2 LQKENI. Trimming pared 3 bases from V and 3 bases from J, leaving 20 bases between. The CDR3 runs to 17 residues. The chain's CDR3 is CASSPRLGTLMDYGYTF. CDR3 sequence (DNA): TGTGCCAGCTCACCCAGGTTAGGAACCCTGATGGACTATGGCTACACCTTC.

The rearrangement joins TRBV5-1 to TRBJ1-1; tentative D call: TRBD1 (5 bases). The CDR3 is made up of 14 amino acids. The V end was cut by 2 bases, the J end by 5 bases, with 13 bases between. In germline, CDR1 is SGHRS, CDR2 YFSETQ. The DNA of the CDR3 is TGCGCCAGCAGCTTTGGGGGGGTGCGGACTGAAGCTTTCTTT. Translation gives CASSFGGVRTEAFF. Using reference TRBV5-1 and TRBJ1-1 for the parts outside the CDR3, the full variable domain is KAGVTQTPRYLIKTRGQQVTLSCSPISGHRSVSWYQQTPGQGLQFLFEYFSETQRNKGNFPGRFSGRQFSNSRSEMNVSTLELGDSALYLCASSFGGVRTEAFFGQGTRLTVV.

This clone was picked up one time. The chain has TRBV5-5 and TRBJ1-1; D may be TRBD1 (5 bases). Looked up from germline, CDR1 is SGHKS and CDR2 is YYEKEE (reference sequence). Trimming took 2 bases from V and 3 from J, leaving 11 bases between them. This CDR3 region has 14 residues. Here the CDR3 reads CASSLAFRDTEAFF. The CDR3 nucleotides read TGTGCCAGCAGCTTAGCTTTCAGGGACACTGAAGCTTTCTTT.

The CDR3 protein is CASSRMYNSPLHF. As DNA, the CDR3 is TGTGCCAGCTCTCGGATGTATAATTCACCCCTCCACTTT. The rearrangement uses TRBV18 and TRBJ1-6, with D uncertain. CDR1 and CDR2 (germline): KGHSH, LQKENI. The CDR3 has 13 residues. V was trimmed by 6 bases and J by 4 bases, leaving 7 bases between them.

This sequence joins TRBV29-1 and TRBJ2-1; 7 nucleotides line up with TRBD1. V lost 4 bases and J lost 9; bases outside the gene matches: 12. CDR1 and CDR2 (germline): SQVTM, ANQGSEA. This CDR3 is 14 amino acids long. CDR3 region: CSVVRTIAGGEQFF. CDR3 nucleotides: TGCAGCGTTGTACGCACTATCGCAGGGGGTGAGCAGTTCTTC.

The rearrangement links TRBV7-9 to TRBJ1-3; tentatively, D is TRBD1 (5 bases). CDR1 and CDR2 (germline): SEHNR, FQNEAQ (reference sequence). CDR3 length equals 19 residues. Trimming left V 4 bases short and J 1 base short, with 23 bases between. The CDR3 DNA reads as TGTGCCAGCAGCTCCCTTGGGACCAATACCGAGGGGTCTGGAAACACCATATATTTT. Its protein is CASSSLGTNTEGSGNTIYF.

This chain connects TRBV19 to TRBJ1-1; no definite D call. Trimming took off 9 bases at V and 2 bases at J, with 13 bases between the two ends. Germline lookup yields CDR1 LNHDA and CDR2 SQIVND (reference sequence). This CDR3 has 13 amino acids. The CDR3 loop reads CASRTELNTEAFF. Here the CDR3 DNA reads TGTGCCAGCCGGACGGAGCTCAACACTGAAGCTTTCTTT.

This clone was recorded only once. The chain combines TRBV19 with TRBJ2-5, with D tentatively TRBD2 (6 bases). Trimming cost V 5 bases and J 3 bases, with 16 bases left between them. Germline lookup yields CDR1 LNHDA and CDR2 SQIVND (reference sequence). The CDR3 contains 15 residues. The CDR3, as DNA: TGTGCCAGTAGTCTTCGGGACGGGGGAAAAGAGACCCAGTACTTC. It translates to CASSLRDGGKETQYF.

The chain carries TRBV5-5 and TRBJ1-1, with 9 bases matching TRBD1. J lost 1 base, V lost 5 bases, and 12 bases had no gene match. This CDR3 is 17 amino acids long. Germline V gives CDR1 SGHKS, CDR2 YYEKEE (reference sequence). The CDR3 here is CASSHTRTGAGNTEAFF. In nucleotides, the CDR3 is TGTGCCAGCAGTCATACCCGGACAGGGGCTGGGAACACTGAAGCTTTCTTT.

V is TRBV9 and J is TRBJ2-2; D is ambiguous. Germline CDR1 is SGDLS and CDR2 is YYNGEE. Trimming cost V 4 bases and J 3 bases, with 10 bases left between them. The CDR3 has 14 residues. DNA of the CDR3: TGTGCCAGCAGCTACTACACCGACACCGGGGAGCTGTTTTTT. The encoded protein is CASSYYTDTGELFF. Full variable domain (missing parts from reference TRBV9 and TRBJ2-2): DSGVTQTPKHLITATGQRVTLRCSPRSGDLSVYWYQQSLDQGLQFLIQYYNGEERAKGNILERFSAQQFPDLHSELNLSSLELGDSALYFCASSYYTDTGELFFGEGSRLTVL.

This sequence joins TRBV7-6 and TRBJ1-4; tentative D call: TRBD1 (5 bases). Germline loops: CDR1 SGHVS, CDR2 FNYEAQ. V dropped 2 bases and J dropped 0 bases, with 13 bases sitting between them. The CDR3 extends over 17 amino acids. The CDR3 bases are TGTGCCAGCAGCTTAAACTTAAAGGGGCCAACTAATGAAAAACTGTTTTTT. Its protein product is CASSLNLKGPTNEKLFF.

This clone has just one count. This sequence joins TRBV6-4 and TRBJ2-2; tentative D call: TRBD1 (6 bases). Trimming left V 5 bases short and J 2 bases short, with 9 bases between. Per the germline V gene, CDR1 is MRHNA and CDR2 is SNTAGT. CDR3 length: 14 amino acids. This CDR3 reads CASSWTDNTGELFF. Written as DNA, the CDR3 is TGTGCCAGCAGTTGGACAGACAACACCGGGGAGCTGTTTTTT.

The V call is TRBV19, the J call TRBJ1-5; 8 nucleotides agree with TRBD1. The V gene's germline CDR1 is LNHDA and CDR2 SQIVND (reference sequence). The CDR3 covers 14 residues. J was trimmed by 6 bases and V by 5 bases; bases with no gene match: 6. CDR3 DNA sequence: TGTGCCAGTAGTCGCGGACAGGGTGGTCAGCCCCAGCATTTT. Residues: CASSRGQGGQPQHF.

V usage is TRBV5-1 and J usage is TRBJ1-2; D is undetermined. Trimming stripped 0 bases from V and 4 bases from J, with 10 bases between. Germline-derived CDR1 and CDR2 are SGHRS and YFSETQ. The CDR3 has 14 amino acids. The CDR3 is CASSLVPEPYGYTF. CDR3 DNA: TGCGCCAGCAGCTTGGTGCCGGAGCCCTATGGCTACACCTTC.

The rearrangement links TRBV9 to TRBJ2-5; 9 bases are a match to TRBD2. The CDR3 sequence is 17 residues long. V dropped 0 bases and J dropped 2; count of bases not matched to a gene: 8. Germline assignment: CDR1 SGDLS and CDR2 YYNGEE. The CDR3 DNA sequence: TGTGCCAGCAGCGTAGCTACAAGAGCGGGGGGTCAAGAGACCCAGTACTTC. It codes for CASSVATRAGGQETQYF.

This clone was detected a few times. The J gene is TRBJ2-7, the V gene TRBV5-1; TRBD1 aligns across 9 bases. V was pared by 0 bases and J by 2 bases, with 3 bases of the junction left unmatched. The CDR3 runs to 15 residues. Germline V CDR1 and CDR2: SGHRS, YFSETQ. CDR3 loop: CASSLVGQGTYEQYF. Here the CDR3 DNA reads TGCGCCAGCAGCTTGGTGGGACAGGGAACCTACGAGCAGTACTTC.

The chain uses TRBV7-9 and TRBJ1-1; no clear D gene. Germline V gene lookup returns CDR1 SEHNR and CDR2 FQNEAQ (reference sequence). V gave up 4 bases and J gave up 3 bases, with 9 bases separating them. There are 13 residues in the CDR3. CDR3 coding DNA: TGTGCCAGCAGCTCCCAGGCTTACACTGAAGCTTTCTTT. The encoded protein is CASSSQAYTEAFF.

This chain uses TRBV15 with TRBJ2-5; D perhaps matches TRBD1 (6 bases). The CDR3 sequence is 14 residues long. V lost 0 bases and J lost 3, with 8 bases in between. Germline V lookup: CDR1 LNHNV, CDR2 YYDKDF (reference sequence). CDR3 amino acids: CATSRDAGEETQYF. The CDR3 DNA reads TGTGCCACCAGCAGAGACGCAGGGGAAGAGACCCAGTACTTC.

This clone was counted once. This rearrangement joins TRBV7-2 to TRBJ2-2; no definite D call. Germline CDR1 SGHTA, CDR2 FQGNSA. Deletions cut 3 bases from V and 3 bases from J, with 8 bases between. The CDR3 has 14 amino acids. The CDR3 DNA follows: TGTGCCAGCAGCTTCGGTCAGTACACCGGGGAGCTGTTTTTT. This gives the protein CASSFGQYTGELFF. Full variable domain (rest looked up from reference TRBV7-2 and TRBJ2-2): GAGVSQSPSNKVTEKGKDVELRCDPISGHTALYWYRQSLGQGLEFLIYFQGNSAPDKSGLPSDRFSAERTGGSVSTLTIQRTQQEDSAVYLCASSFGQYTGELFFGEGSRLTVL.

J is TRBJ1-5 and V is TRBV2; 8 bases map to TRBD1. Germline-derived CDR1 and CDR2 are SNHLY and FYNNEI. V lost 4 bases, J lost 1 base, and 3 bases stayed unmatched. This CDR3 spans 15 amino acids. CDR3 in DNA: TGTGCCAGCAGTGGACAGGGGACGAGCAATCAGCCCCAGCATTTT. Its translation: CASSGQGTSNQPQHF.